This T cell receptor (beta chain) is drawn from a study of T cell responses to AZD1222 COVID-19 vaccine (dated by TCRdb to the early 2020s). As for the study more broadly: TCR sequencing covered roughly 230 trial participants: 207 given two doses of AZD1222 and 26 given two doses of MenACWY control vaccine. Trial participants were enrolled into age subgroups of 18-55, 56-69 and 70-plus years, which contained around 150, 28 and 57 TCR-sequenced participants, respectively.

This clone was seen a single time. Its cognate antigen has yet to be identified. It has no much larger one-base neighbor in the sample; base qualities were not kept. The CDR3 regions of human TCRbeta chains were analyzed by immunosequencing. On the study's bioinformatics: Repertoire TCRs were checked for matches against a reference library of SARS-CoV-2-specific TCRs that had been generated using the MIRA antigen-specificity platform. Breadth was defined as the fraction of unique TCRs that were SARS-CoV-2-associated. Depth was defined as the fraction of total T cells that were SARS-CoV-2-associated. Using the MIRA data, each spike-specific TCR was assigned both to the spike region to which the TCR was reactive and to a CD4 or CD8 class. Log10-transformed breadth and depth values were compared by one-way ANOVA with Sidak's multiple comparisons tests. TCRdb took over this immuneACCESS table, retaining in-frame rearrangements with V and J assigned. Such tables are incomplete; in checked studies, under half of the missing clones stem from an unresolved V gene, and the remainder is unexplained. V and J calls and clone size are those listed in that table; D and trimming were worked out from the DNA. The table for this sample lists around 130,000 clones; about nine tenths of them were counted only once. Roughly 1% of the sample comes from the top ten.

The sample's time point label is to be understood as: about 28 days (+/-7) after the second vaccine dose. AZD1222 recipients with second doses at about 4 weeks or about 12 weeks were pooled, because spike-specific TCR depth and breadth did not differ between schedules. The vaccinee samples were drawn from two UK trials, COV001 and COV002, one of which was a single-blind randomized controlled phase 2/3 trial testing AZD1222 (ChAdOx1 nCoV-19) in healthy adults. For TCRbeta chain sequencing, PBMC samples were collected from trial participants at day 0 and at day 28 after the second dose. Study-level results and caveats: Most participants were white British and females outnumbered males, and the authors suggested that clonal diversity may have been underestimated. CD4 TCRs associated with the vaccine covered the entire spike protein, and the dominant responses were in regions 160-218 and 743-854. Reportedly, almost half of the unique spike-specific TCRs recognized epitopes lying outside the regions that are mutated in the B.1.351 and B.1.1.7 variants. Conclusions about previously exposed vaccinees were limited because only six AZD1222 recipients were SARS-CoV-2 seropositive at baseline. In the small 56-69-year group, the increase in depth fell short of significance, most likely because of low power. Because no samples from the day 14 peak response were available, repertoires could be characterized only after the peak T cell response. A significant rise in spike-specific TCR breadth and depth was observed after two AZD1222 doses relative to day 0 and relative to MenACWY recipients.

The source of this sequence is an adult who received the AZD1222 COVID-19 vaccine. This specimen was peripheral blood, taken 28 days after the second AZD1222 dose.

The CDR3 protein: CSVAGGYDQPQHF. The nucleotides read TGCAGCGTTGCTGGAGGATACGATCAGCCCCAGCATTTT. Recombination connected TRBV29-1 to TRBJ1-5; too little of a D gene remains to name it. Looking up the germline V gene yields CDR1 SQVTM and CDR2 ANQGSEA. The CDR3 has 13 amino acids, counting the end cysteine and phenylalanine. Of all the DNA, just the CDR3 is kept, 39 bases in frame from base 1. Trimming at the junction amounts to 4 bases on V and 5 bases on J, and the germline ends lie 12 bases apart. When the CDR3 is completed using the reference TRBV29-1 and TRBJ1-5 genes on either side, the full variable domain is SAVISQKPSRDICQRGTSLTIQCQVDSQVTMMFWYRQQPGQSLTLIATANQGSEATYESGFVIDKFPISRPNLTFSTLTVSNMSPEDSSIYLCSVAGGYDQPQHFGDGTRLSIL.